The 20 T cell receptor beta chains listed next were all sequenced from one sample in a study of T cells in localized non-small cell lung cancer. The method was immunoSEQ multiplex PCR; TCRdb's version includes in-frame clones alone and lacks a portion of them. This table has roughly 26,000 clones, around 93% appearing once. Sample: peripheral blood, taken before any cancer treatment. The receptors were sampled from a female donor at least 60 years old with stage II squamous cell lung carcinoma.

This chain links TRBV19 with TRBJ1-2; tentative D call: TRBD1 (6 bases). The germline V gene has CDR1 LNHDA and CDR2 SQIVND (reference sequence). The length of the CDR3 is 14 residues. V shed 1 base and J shed 2 bases, with 8 bases lying between them. The DNA for the CDR3 is TGTGCCAGTAGTATAGGGGGGCTGAACTATGGCTACACCTTC. Its translation: CASSIGGLNYGYTF.

The chain has TRBV2 and TRBJ1-3; no firm D call. The V and J ends lost 6 bases and 2 bases respectively, with 17 bases between them. The length of the CDR3 is 16 residues. Germline CDR1 and CDR2: SNHLY and FYNNEI. In DNA form, the CDR3 reads TGTGCCAGCAGGACCTGGAGAGGGAGGACTGGAAACACCATATATTTT. Its translation: CASRTWRGRTGNTIYF.

The V call is TRBV5-5, the J call TRBJ2-1, with D hard to call. The V and J ends lost 3 bases and 0 bases respectively, with 16 bases between them. Germline CDR1 SGHKS, CDR2 YYEKEE (reference sequence). CDR3 length: 17 amino acids. This CDR3 reads CASSSFSADTSYNEQFF. The CDR3 bases are TGTGCCAGCAGCTCCTTCTCCGCGGATACCTCCTACAATGAGCAGTTCTTC.

The genes are TRBV6-6 and TRBJ2-1; D call uncertain. CDR3 length equals 15 residues. Looked up from germline, CDR1 is MNHNY and CDR2 is SVGAGI (reference sequence). V gave up 4 bases and J gave up 0 bases, with 10 bases separating them. This CDR3 reads CASSSKFSSYNEQFF. In nucleotides, the CDR3 is TGTGCCAGCAGTTCCAAATTCAGCTCCTACAATGAGCAGTTCTTC.

V gene TRBV5-1 combines with J gene TRBJ2-3, with D perhaps TRBD1 (6 bases). The CDR3 sequence is 16 residues long. The germline gives CDR1 SGHRS, CDR2 YFSETQ. Between the trimmed V and J ends, which lost 5 bases and 6 bases, there was a span of 22 bases. The CDR3 loop is CASRQGSAMTGDTQYF. CDR3 sequence (DNA): TGCGCCAGCAGGCAGGGGTCGGCAATGACCGGGGATACGCAGTATTTT.

CDR3 DNA sequence: TGCAGCGCTGAGGGTGAAGGGGGGGGTAGGTACGAGCAGTACTTC. It codes for CSAEGEGGGRYEQYF. The J gene is TRBJ2-7, the V gene TRBV29-1; tentatively, D is TRBD2 (7 bases). Germline values: CDR1 SQVTM, CDR2 ANQGSEA. Trimming pared 7 bases from V and 4 bases from J, leaving 23 bases between. The CDR3 has 15 residues.

The chain carries TRBV5-4 and TRBJ2-3; 13 bases match TRBD2. CDR1 and CDR2 from the germline V gene are SGHNT and YYREEE (reference sequence). This CDR3 has 16 amino acids. The V segment lost 3 bases and the J segment 6 bases; nucleotides outside the gene matches: 7. CDR3 loop: CASSSDPGLAGDTQYF. CDR3 DNA: TGTGCCAGCAGCTCCGATCCGGGACTAGCGGGGGATACGCAGTATTTT.

V usage is TRBV6-5 and J usage is TRBJ1-2; the D gene is possibly TRBD1 (5 bases). V was cut by 0 bases and J by 4 bases, with 9 bases left in between. This CDR3 region has 14 residues. CDR1 is MNHEY, CDR2 SVGAGI, per germline. The CDR3 nucleotides read TGTGCCAGCAGTTACTCGGGGCCGGGCTATGGCTACACCTTC. Translation: CASSYSGPGYGYTF.

The rearrangement links TRBV9 to TRBJ1-1, with D unresolved. Per germline, CDR1 SGDLS and CDR2 YYNGEE. Trimming removed 0 bases from V and 0 bases from J, with 6 bases in between. This CDR3 spans 14 amino acids. Here the CDR3 reads CASSVDVMNTEAFF. Here the CDR3 DNA reads TGTGCCAGCAGCGTAGATGTCATGAACACTGAAGCTTTCTTT.

The genes are TRBV2 and TRBJ1-5; the match to TRBD1 covers 7 bases. The CDR3 has 16 amino acids. With 2 bases clipped from V and 4 bases from J, the junction kept 8 bases outside the gene matches. Germline V CDR1 and CDR2: SNHLY, FYNNEI. The CDR3 nucleotides read TGTGCCAGCAGTGAAAGAGTAGGCAGGGGGAATCAGCCCCAGCATTTT. Its translation: CASSERVGRGNQPQHF.

The chain employs TRBV28 and TRBJ1-5; D perhaps matches TRBD1 (6 bases). V was pared by 6 bases and J by 5 bases, with 17 bases between. This CDR3 contains 15 residues. Germline-derived CDR1 and CDR2 are MDHEN and SYDVKM. The DNA for the CDR3 is TGTGCCAGCAGACGGCAGGGGCGCCTTGATCAGCCCCAGCATTTT. Translated: CASRRQGRLDQPQHF.

The chain couples TRBV7-2 to TRBJ2-3, with D perhaps being TRBD1 or TRBD2 (5 bases each). CDR3 size: 13 residues. The germline CDR1 and CDR2 sequences are SGHTA and FQGNSA. The ends were cut back, 4 bases at V and 5 bases at J, with 10 bases in the middle. Here the CDR3 reads CASSSAGGDTQYF. The CDR3 DNA sequence: TGTGCCAGCAGCTCCGCTGGGGGAGATACGCAGTATTTT.

The chain has TRBV30 and TRBJ1-3; tentatively, D is TRBD1 (5 bases). Deletions cut 3 bases from V and 0 bases from J, with 15 bases between. Germline V gives CDR1 GTSNPN, CDR2 SVGIG (reference sequence). The CDR3 totals 16 residues. CDR3 DNA: TGTGCCTGGAGGACCGGGACGGCCAGCTCTGGAAACACCATATATTTT. Residues: CAWRTGTASSGNTIYF. Looking up the rest from reference TRBV30 and TRBJ1-3 gives the full variable domain: SQTIHQWPATLVQPVGSPLSLECTVEGTSNPNLYWYRQAAGRGLQLLFYSVGIGQISSEVPQNLSASRPQDRQFILSSKKLLLSDSGFYLCAWRTGTASSGNTIYFGEGSWLTVV.

This chain joins TRBV5-1 and TRBJ2-1; TRBD2 is a possible D gene (6 bases). CDR1 is SGHRS, CDR2 YFSETQ, per germline. The V gene lost 2 bases and the J gene lost 4 bases, with 10 bases spanning the gap. This CDR3 is built from 14 residues. CDR3 amino acids: CASSFASEYNEQFF. CDR3 in DNA: TGCGCCAGCAGCTTTGCTAGCGAGTACAATGAGCAGTTCTTC.

This chain uses TRBV6-6 with TRBJ2-4; D is perhaps TRBD2 (5 bases). Per germline, CDR1 MNHNY and CDR2 SVGAGI (reference sequence). V was pared by 6 bases and J by 2 bases, with 14 bases between. The CDR3 is 15 amino acids. In nucleotides, the CDR3 is TGTGCCAGCAGCCAAGGGCCGGGGACCAAAAACATTCAGTACTTC. It is translated as CASSQGPGTKNIQYF.

The chain employs TRBV18 and TRBJ2-1; TRBD2 aligns across 8 bases. The junction had 6 bases not matched to a gene; V was cut back by 5 bases and J by 6 bases. The germline gives CDR1 KGHSH, CDR2 LQKENI. The CDR3 has 14 amino acids. CDR3 in amino acids: CASSSGRDVNEQFF. CDR3 DNA: TGTGCCAGCTCATCCGGGAGGGATGTCAATGAGCAGTTCTTC.

This clone was counted once. This sequence joins TRBV28 and TRBJ1-5; 8 bases fit TRBD1. The germline gives CDR1 MDHEN, CDR2 SYDVKM. The V segment lost 8 bases and the J segment 4 bases; nucleotides outside the gene matches: 4. The CDR3 runs to 13 residues. The CDR3 sequence is CASRQGINQPQHF. The DNA for the CDR3 is TGTGCCAGCCGACAGGGGATTAATCAGCCCCAGCATTTT.

This rearrangement joins TRBV11-2 to TRBJ2-5; D is uncertain. The CDR3 spans 14 residues. Germline V lookup: CDR1 SGHAT, CDR2 FQNNGV. Deletions cut 1 base from V and 5 bases from J, with 11 bases between. CDR3 nucleotide sequence: TGTGCCAGCAGCTTAGGAAGACTCCGGGAGACCCAGTACTTC. This codes for CASSLGRLRETQYF.

The chain has TRBV11-1 and TRBJ1-1; D is uncertain. The CDR3 totals 15 residues. Deletions cut 4 bases from V and 0 bases from J, with 12 bases between. Germline values: CDR1 SGHAT, CDR2 FQDESV (reference sequence). The chain's CDR3 is CASSSRTEMNTEAFF. The CDR3 region has the DNA TGTGCCAGCAGCTCCCGGACGGAGATGAACACTGAAGCTTTCTTT. The full variable domain, its missing parts supplied by reference TRBV11-1 and TRBJ1-1, is EAEVAQSPRYKITEKSQAVAFWCDPISGHATLYWYRQILGQGPELLVQFQDESVVDDSQLPKDRFSAERLKGVDSTLKIQPAELGDSAMYLCASSSRTEMNTEAFFGQGTRLTVV.

V usage is TRBV7-9 and J usage is TRBJ1-5, with TRBD1 matching 12 bases. The CDR3 totals 17 residues. Trimming at V came to 0 bases and at J to 7 bases, leaving 7 bases not matched to a gene. CDR1 SEHNR and CDR2 FQNEAQ come from the germline V gene (reference sequence). DNA for the CDR3: TGTGCCAGCAGCTTAGCGTTAGGGACAGGGGGCGGCCAGCCCCAGCATTTT. Its translation: CASSLALGTGGGQPQHF.